One sample yielded the 26 T cell receptor beta chains listed below, sequenced in a study of Graves' ophthalmopathy and Graves' hyperthyroidism (dated by TCRdb to the late 2010s). The sequencer listed for this sample is Illumina HiSeq 2000. For repertoire sequencing, TCR beta CDR3 regions were amplified from RNA transcripts. The first round of RT-PCR was done with HTBI primers and the Qiagen OneStep RT-PCR kit, and was followed by a second round of multiplex PCR, then size selection and purification. Through fastp at Q25 and MiXCR, TCRdb rebuilt clones from the public reads, retaining in-frame beta chains. Each CDR3 protein appears once, grouped with its most common genes and DNA. The sample includes over a million distinct CDR3 sequences, with less than 45% observed a single time. 11% of the sample rests with the top ten. The sample consisted of peripheral blood or thyroid tissue (not recorded which). These TCRs come from an adult man with Graves' hyperthyroidism.

There are a few counts of this clonotype. The chain has TRBV6-6 and TRBJ1-4; D is possibly TRBD1 (5 bases). Trimming shortened V by 0 bases and J by 4 bases, and 15 bases separated the two germline ends. The germline gives CDR1 MNHNY, CDR2 SVGAGI (reference sequence). The CDR3 is made up of 17 amino acids. The CDR3 loop reads CASSYSPPGAVNEKLFF. The CDR3 DNA follows: TGTGCCAGCAGTTACTCCCCGCCCGGGGCCGTTAATGAAAAACTGTTTTTT.

This clonotype was seen at least ten times. This chain joins TRBV12-3 or TRBV12-4 and TRBJ2-6; no clear D gene. V was cut by 3 bases and J by 7 bases, with 7 bases left in between. The CDR3 is 13 residues long. The CDR3 DNA follows: TGTGCCAGCAGTTTCACTTCTGCCAACGTCCTGACTTTC. This gives the protein CASSFTSANVLTF.

This clonotype occurred a few times. V and J are TRBV11-2 and TRBJ1-4; D possibly corresponds to TRBD1 (5 bases). The CDR3 consists of 15 residues. Germline CDR1 SGHAT, CDR2 FQNNGV. V shed 5 bases and J shed 5 bases, with 15 bases lying between them. In nucleotides, the CDR3 is TGTGCCAGCAGCGCGCAGGGTCTGAGGAATGAAAAACTGTTTTTT. As protein: CASSAQGLRNEKLFF.

The rearrangement links TRBV10-3 to TRBJ2-7; D may be TRBD2 (5 bases). Trimming took off 3 bases at V and 7 bases at J, with 22 bases between the two ends. Germline V gene lookup returns CDR1 ENHRY and CDR2 SYGVKD. CDR3 length: 16 amino acids. The CDR3, as DNA: TGTGCCATCAGTGATAGGGAGAACTTCCCGCCTGGGGAGCAGTACTTC. Translating gives CAISDRENFPPGEQYF.

This clonotype is a singleton in its sample. The chain carries TRBV11-2 and TRBJ2-7, with 10 bases aligning to TRBD2. With V trimmed by 0 bases and J by 2 bases, 4 bases remained unmatched. CDR1 and CDR2 (germline): SGHAT, FQNNGV. The CDR3 has 16 amino acids. CDR3 region: CASSLDGTSATYEQYF. DNA for the CDR3: TGTGCCAGCAGCTTAGACGGGACTAGCGCGACCTACGAGCAGTACTTC.

This clonotype was detected ten times or more. The chain couples TRBV7-3 to TRBJ2-5; TRBD1 agrees at 8 bases. The CDR3 length is 15 residues. Germline CDR1 reads SGHTA; CDR2 reads FQGTGA. The trim removed 5 bases at V and 5 bases at J, leaving 10 bases unmatched. The CDR3 spells CASSLHGQGGETQYF. The CDR3 region has the DNA TGTGCCAGCAGCCTACACGGACAGGGCGGCGAGACCCAGTACTTC. Together with reference TRBV7-3 and TRBJ2-5, the CDR3 gives the full variable domain: GAGVSQTPSNKVTEKGKYVELRCDPISGHTALYWYRQSLGQGPEFLIYFQGTGAADDSGLPNDRFFAVRPEGSVSTLKIQRTERGDSAVYLCASSLHGQGGETQYFGPGTRLLVL.

This clonotype was found many times. The rearrangement joins TRBV24-1 to TRBJ1-2; D might be TRBD1 (5 bases). V lost 3 bases, J lost 2 bases, and 18 bases lay in between. CDR1 is KGHDR and CDR2 is SFDVKD in the germline V gene. CDR3 length: 17 amino acids. In DNA form, the CDR3 reads TGTGCCACCAGTGATCCACGGGACGGCAATCGGAACTATGGCTACACCTTC. Its translation is CATSDPRDGNRNYGYTF.

This clonotype has at least ten counts. The J gene is TRBJ2-5, the V gene TRBV7-2; tentatively, D is TRBD2 (5 bases). V shed 5 bases and J shed 7 bases, with 14 bases lying between them. Germline V gives CDR1 SGHTA, CDR2 FQGNSA. The CDR3 has 13 amino acids. The CDR3 DNA reads as TGTGCCAGCAGCGGCGGAGGCTGGGGGACCCAGTACTTC. The encoded protein is CASSGGGWGTQYF.

This chain uses TRBV11-2 with TRBJ2-5, with 8 bases lining up with TRBD1. Germline assignment: CDR1 SGHAT and CDR2 FQNNGV. Germline trimming cut 1 base from V and 5 bases from J; bases unmatched to any gene: 9. This CDR3 is built from 16 residues. The CDR3 DNA is TGTGCCAGCAGCTTAGTGGACGGACAGGGAGTGGAGACCCAGTACTTC. Residues: CASSLVDGQGVETQYF. Combining the CDR3 with reference TRBV11-2 and TRBJ2-5 gives the whole variable domain EAGVAQSPRYKIIEKRQSVAFWCNPISGHATLYWYQQILGQGPKLLIQFQNNGVVDDSQLPKDRFSAERLKGVDSTLKIQPAKLEDSAVYLCASSLVDGQGVETQYFGPGTRLLVL.

The chain employs TRBV6-1 and TRBJ1-6; TRBD1 might be the D (5 bases). CDR1 MNHNS and CDR2 SASEGT come from the germline V gene. The germline V and J ends were trimmed by 2 bases and 9 bases, with 11 bases remaining between them. CDR3 length equals 14 residues. The CDR3 DNA reads as TGTGCCAGCAGTGAACCGAGACAGATTTCACCCCTCCACTTT. Its protein is CASSEPRQISPLHF.

V and J are TRBV18 and TRBJ1-1; possibly TRBD1 for D (5 bases). Germline assignment: CDR1 KGHSH and CDR2 LQKENI. The length of the CDR3 is 18 residues. The V and J ends lost 6 bases and 1 base respectively, with 24 bases between them. In DNA form, the CDR3 reads TGTGCCAGCTCTCAAAGAACAGGATATGACCAAGCGAACACTGAAGCTTTCTTT. As protein: CASSQRTGYDQANTEAFF.

The chain links TRBV5-4 to TRBJ2-5; D may be TRBD1 (5 bases). V was clipped by 4 bases and J by 3 bases, with 16 bases between them. The CDR3 is 15 amino acids. Looked up from germline, CDR1 is SGHNT and CDR2 is YYREEE (reference sequence). CDR3 amino acids: CASSTGDHLKETQYF. In DNA form, the CDR3 reads TGTGCCAGCAGCACAGGCGATCACCTAAAAGAGACCCAGTACTTC.

In this sample, this clonotype turned up many times. The chain has TRBV24-1 and TRBJ1-2; no clear D. The germline CDR1 and CDR2 sequences are KGHDR and SFDVKD. The CDR3 is 11 residues long. V was cut by 4 bases and J by 6 bases, with 5 bases left in between. The chain's CDR3 is CATSDPHGYTF. As DNA, the CDR3 is TGTGCCACCAGTGACCCACATGGCTACACCTTC.

This clonotype has at least ten counts. The chain links TRBV7-2 to TRBJ1-1; no definite D call. The V end lost 3 bases, the J end lost 4 bases, and 0 bases lay between the germline ends. From germline, CDR1 is SGHTA and CDR2 FQGNSA. The CDR3 is 10 residues long. This CDR3 reads CASSFTEAFF. For the CDR3, the DNA is TGTGCCAGCAGCTTCACTGAAGCTTTCTTT.

This clonotype has more than one count but fewer than ten. The chain links TRBV7-2 to TRBJ1-1; TRBD1 matches at 7 bases. The V gene's germline CDR1 is SGHTA and CDR2 FQGNSA. The CDR3 covers 13 residues. Germline trimming cut 11 bases from V and 7 bases from J; bases unmatched to any gene: 13. The CDR3 bases are TGTGCCTGGAGTCCTGACAGGGTTGGTGAAGCTTTCTTT. Protein sequence: CAWSPDRVGEAFF.

CDR3 amino acids: CASSHPWGASQSNQPQHF. DNA for the CDR3: TGTGCCAGCAGCCACCCGTGGGGGGCCAGCCAAAGCAATCAGCCCCAGCATTTT. The chain couples TRBV12-3 or TRBV12-4 to TRBJ1-5, with D possibly TRBD1 on 6 matching bases. V lost 6 bases, J lost 1 base, and 22 bases lay in between. There are 18 residues in the CDR3.

This sequence joins TRBV4-3 and TRBJ1-2; 7 bases agree with TRBD1. V shed 1 base, J shed 7 bases, and the junction held 9 bases outside the gene matches. Germline V gene lookup returns CDR1 LGHNA and CDR2 YSLEER. CDR3 length: 15 residues. CDR3 bases: TGCGCCAGCAGCCAAGTTGGCGACAGGGTCTCTGGCTACACCTTC. Residues: CASSQVGDRVSGYTF.

This clonotype was found many times. The chain links TRBV2 to TRBJ1-1; 8 bases map to TRBD1. Germline V gives CDR1 SNHLY, CDR2 FYNNEI. The V gene end was trimmed by 9 bases and the J gene end by 0 bases; junction bases not matched to a gene: 3. The CDR3 sequence is 13 residues long. The CDR3 DNA follows: TGTGCCAGTAGACAGGGGATGAACACTGAAGCTTTCTTT. It yields the protein CASRQGMNTEAFF.

This clonotype was seen many times. The chain combines TRBV7-9 with TRBJ2-5, with a tentative D call TRBD2 (6 bases). This CDR3 contains 14 residues. V was shortened by 6 bases and J by 1 base, with 12 bases between the two germline ends. CDR1 is SEHNR and CDR2 is FQNEAQ in the germline V gene (reference sequence). The CDR3 reads CASSHSGIQETQYF. The CDR3 DNA reads as TGTGCCAGCAGTCATAGCGGAATCCAAGAGACCCAGTACTTC. The full variable domain, in which reference TRBV7-9 and TRBJ2-5 provide the parts outside the CDR3, is DTGVSQNPRHKITKRGQNVTFRCDPISEHNRLYWYRQTLGQGPEFLTYFQNEAQLEKSRLLSDRFSAERPKGSFSTLEIQRTEQGDSAMYLCASSHSGIQETQYFGPGTRLLVL.

The chain carries TRBV7-9 and TRBJ1-5; D gene uncertain. CDR1 is SEHNR, CDR2 FQNEAQ, per germline (reference sequence). Trimming cost V 6 bases and J 6 bases, with 12 bases left between them. CDR3 length: 13 amino acids. CDR3 DNA sequence: TGTGCCAGCAGTCTAGCGGTAGCTCAGCCCCAGCATTTT. It codes for CASSLAVAQPQHF.

Only a few counts were recorded for this clonotype. J is TRBJ1-3 and V is TRBV4-3; a possible D gene is TRBD1 (6 bases). V was clipped by 0 bases and J by 4 bases, with 10 bases between them. This CDR3 is 15 amino acids long. CDR1 is LGHNA, CDR2 YSLEER, per germline. CDR3 bases: TGCGCCAGCAGCCAAGATAGGACAGTCGGAAACACCATATATTTT. Amino acid sequence: CASSQDRTVGNTIYF.

This clonotype came up many times. V usage is TRBV10-1 and J usage is TRBJ2-5; 9 bases are a match to TRBD1. V shed 4 bases, J shed 5 bases, and the junction held 8 bases outside the gene matches. The CDR3 runs to 15 residues. Germline-derived CDR1 and CDR2 are WNHNN and SYGVQD (reference sequence). CDR3 nucleotide sequence: TGCGCCAGCAGTGCCGGAACAGGGGGCGTGGAGACCCAGTACTTC. Translated: CASSAGTGGVETQYF.

This clonotype was counted between two and nine times. The V and J genes are TRBV7-9 and TRBJ2-7, with D perhaps TRBD1 (7 bases). The CDR3 runs to 12 residues. The germline CDR1 and CDR2 sequences are SEHNR and FQNEAQ (reference sequence). Trimming left V 6 bases short and J 6 bases short, with 12 bases between. The CDR3 DNA is TGTGCCAGCAGATCAGGGGGAGGCGAGCAGTACTTC. It yields the protein CASRSGGGEQYF.

V and J are TRBV29-1 and TRBJ1-1, with D unresolved. Deletions cut 6 bases from V and 6 bases from J, with 17 bases between. Germline V gene sequence: CDR1 SQVTM, CDR2 ANQGSEA. The CDR3 extends over 13 amino acids. The CDR3 sequence is CSVGGRGSAEAFF. The CDR3, as DNA: TGCAGCGTGGGAGGGCGGGGTAGCGCTGAAGCTTTCTTT. The complete variable domain, with remaining parts taken from reference TRBV29-1 and TRBJ1-1, reads SAVISQKPSRDICQRGTSLTIQCQVDSQVTMMFWYRQQPGQSLTLIATANQGSEATYESGFVIDKFPISRPNLTFSTLTVSNMSPEDSSIYLCSVGGRGSAEAFFGQGTRLTVV.

This clonotype appeared many times. CDR3 region: CASSPLANTGELFF. The CDR3 bases are TGTGCCAGCAGCCCTTTGGCGAACACCGGGGAGCTGTTTTTT. The V and J genes are TRBV7-3 and TRBJ2-2; D gene ambiguous. Looked up from germline, CDR1 is SGHTA and CDR2 is FQGTGA. CDR3 length equals 14 residues. Trimming stripped 5 bases from V and 0 bases from J, with 7 bases between.

V usage is TRBV19 and J usage is TRBJ1-1; 7 nucleotides align to TRBD1. There are 14 residues in the CDR3. CDR1 LNHDA and CDR2 SQIVND come from the germline V gene (reference sequence). The ends lost 5 bases at V and 4 bases at J; junction bases unmatched: 7. The CDR3 region has the DNA TGTGCCAGTAGTGAGAACAGGGGTGGCACTGAAGCTTTCTTT. Protein product: CASSENRGGTEAFF.